Below, 21 T cell receptor beta chains from the same sample are listed, as sequenced in a study of blood T cells in healthy people across ages. A second 7 to 11 cycle PCR used barcoded and J-beta primers. TCRdb re-called the 5' RACE reads through MiXCR, storing one row per CDR3 protein. The table shows roughly 1,300,000 distinct CDR3 sequences, with around 59% occurring only once. Sequencing was done on a sample of blood. The receptors were sampled from a young man in good health.

This chain links TRBV6-5 with TRBJ2-3; 11 bases line up with TRBD1. CDR1 and CDR2 from the germline V gene are MNHEY and SVGAGI. With V trimmed by 7 bases and J by 3 bases, 3 bases remained unmatched. The CDR3 contains 14 residues. In DNA form, the CDR3 reads TGTGCCAGCAATAGGGACAGGGGGACAGATACGCAGTATTTT. This sequence encodes CASNRDRGTDTQYF.

This clonotype was observed once. The chain recombines TRBV20-1 with TRBJ2-5, with D maybe TRBD2 (5 bases). Near its end, the DNA agrees better with TRBJ2-7, so the J call may be wrong. The CDR3 has 13 amino acids. In germline, CDR1 is DFQATT, CDR2 SNEGSKA (reference sequence). The CDR3 here is CSAREVIGLEQYF. CDR3 DNA: TGCAGTGCTAGAGAGGTGATCGGACTCGAGCAGTACTTC.

The chain carries TRBV27 and TRBJ2-5; D is perhaps TRBD1 (6 bases). The last part of the DNA fits TRBJ2-7 better; the J call may be wrong. CDR3 length: 15 residues. CDR1 is MNHEY and CDR2 is SMNVEV in the germline V gene (reference sequence). CDR3 sequence: CASSFLRDIAYEQYF. The CDR3 DNA reads TGTGCCAGCAGTTTTCTCCGGGACATCGCCTACGAGCAGTACTTC.

The genes are TRBV7-6 and TRBJ2-3, with 11 bases that match TRBD2. The CDR3 has 17 residues. Germline CDR1 is SGHVS and CDR2 is FNYEAQ. The junction had 11 bases not matched to a gene; V was cut back by 4 bases and J by 5 bases. As DNA, the CDR3 is TGTGCCAGCAGCTCTCTCCCTAGCGGGAGGTCACGAGATACGCAGTATTTT. Protein sequence: CASSSLPSGRSRDTQYF.

The chain joins TRBV4-1 to TRBJ2-7; no clear D. Germline CDR1 reads MGHRA; CDR2 reads YSYEKL. This CDR3 region has 14 residues. Trimming pared 4 bases from V and 5 bases from J, leaving 15 bases between. The CDR3 DNA sequence: TGCGCCAGCAGCCTTGACTGGGCTAACCACGAGCAGTACTTC. Its translation is CASSLDWANHEQYF.

V and J are TRBV3-1 and TRBJ2-7, with TRBD2 matching over 13 bases. V shed 1 base and J 3 bases; nucleotides not matched to a gene: 6. This CDR3 has 17 residues. Germline CDR1 is LGHDT and CDR2 is YNNKEL (reference sequence). The CDR3 loop is CASSQGAGTSGIYEQYF. Here the CDR3 DNA reads TGTGCCAGCAGCCAAGGGGCCGGGACTAGCGGGATCTACGAGCAGTACTTC.

V gene TRBV9 combines with J gene TRBJ1-6; D uncertain. Per germline, CDR1 SGDLS and CDR2 YYNGEE. V lost 0 bases, J lost 9 bases, and 10 bases lay in between. The CDR3 has 14 amino acids. For the CDR3, the DNA is TGTGCCAGCAGCGTAGAACGGGCCGGTTCACCCCTCCACTTT. It translates to CASSVERAGSPLHF.

About this clonotype: A read error may account for a junction end that differs from germline. The chain is built from TRBV12-3 or TRBV12-4 and TRBJ2-3; D perhaps matches TRBD2 (6 bases). The CDR3 has 17 residues. The CDR3 here is CASSPSAYGPRRDMQYF. The CDR3 DNA is TGTGCCAGCAGCCCTTCCGCCTATGGACCCAGGAGGGATATGCAGTATTTT.

The chain carries TRBV4-3 and TRBJ2-3; 8 bases map to TRBD2. Trimming took 3 bases from V and 1 from J; bases not matched to a gene: 3. Germline V gene data show CDR1 as LGHNA and CDR2 as YSLEER. CDR3 length equals 15 residues. The CDR3 region has the DNA TGCGCCAGCAGCCACCGGGGGGGAGGCACAGATACGCAGTATTTT. This translates into CASSHRGGGTDTQYF.

The rearrangement joins TRBV7-2 to TRBJ2-3; D gene ambiguous. V was clipped by 6 bases and J by 0 bases, with 13 bases between them. CDR1 is SGHTA and CDR2 is FQGNSA in the germline V gene. The CDR3 covers 15 residues. The DNA of the CDR3 is TGTGCCAGCAGAGTCGAACTCTCTAGCACAGATACGCAGTATTTT. Translating it yields CASRVELSSTDTQYF.

The rearrangement joins TRBV23-1 to TRBJ2-7, with 8 nucleotides matching TRBD1. TRBV23-1 has ORF status, its function being uncertain. The CDR3 loop spans 17 amino acids. V lost 2 bases to trimming and J lost 2 bases; unmatched junction nucleotides: 11. The CDR3 DNA follows: TGCGCCAGCAGTCAAAGAGGTCGGACAGGGAGACCCTACGAGCAGTACTTC. Encoded protein: CASSQRGRTGRPYEQYF.

The sample holds one count of this clonotype. This rearrangement joins TRBV21-1 to TRBJ1-2; the table calls TRBD1, which could not be checked here. TRBV21-1 is an annotated pseudogene. The CDR3 spans 14 residues. The CDR3: CANVDPRGDHGYTF. The DNA of the CDR3 is TGTGCCAATGTCGACCCGCGGGGCGACCATGGCTACACCTTC.

This rearrangement joins TRBV12-3 or TRBV12-4 to TRBJ2-1; 10 positions match TRBD1. V gave up 2 bases and J gave up 9 bases; unmatched junction bases: 7. This CDR3 is 15 amino acids long. The CDR3: CASSLRDRGLFEQFF. CDR3 nucleotides: TGTGCCAGCAGTTTACGTGACAGGGGGCTTTTTGAGCAGTTCTTC.

This clonotype was recorded a few times. The chain joins TRBV25-1 to TRBJ2-4; TRBD2 matches at 8 bases. The junction had 7 bases not matched to a gene; V was cut back by 9 bases and J by 9 bases. Germline CDR1 is MGHDK and CDR2 is SYGVNS. The CDR3 runs to 12 residues. The CDR3 DNA sequence: TGTGCCAGTAGTACTAGCGGAGGCATTCAGTACTTC. Its translation: CASSTSGGIQYF. The full variable domain, completed using reference TRBV25-1 and TRBJ2-4, is EADIYQTPRYLVIGTGKKITLECSQTMGHDKMYWYQQDPGMELHLIHYSYGVNSTEKGDLSSESTVSRIRTEHFPLTLESARPSHTSQYLCASSTSGGIQYFGAGTRLSVL.

The chain employs TRBV5-1 and TRBJ2-1; TRBD1 or TRBD2 may be the D gene (6 bases each). V gave up 4 bases and J gave up 2 bases, with 10 bases separating them. The CDR3 contains 14 residues. Germline V lookup: CDR1 SGHRS, CDR2 YFSETQ. CDR3 nucleotide sequence: TGCGCCAGCAGCGGAGGGGACACCTACAATGAGCAGTTCTTC. Amino acid sequence: CASSGGDTYNEQFF.

The rearrangement links TRBV4-1 to TRBJ1-2; perhaps TRBD1 as D (5 bases). V lost 4 bases, J lost 0 bases, and 15 bases lay in between. The germline CDR1 and CDR2 sequences are MGHRA and YSYEKL. The CDR3 runs to 16 residues. The CDR3 loop is CASSPLLRGTNYGYTF. Here the CDR3 DNA reads TGCGCCAGCAGCCCCCTTCTCCGGGGGACTAACTATGGCTACACCTTC.

The J gene is TRBJ1-1, the V gene TRBV29-1, with no clear D. The CDR3 runs to 12 residues. Trimming removed 4 bases at V and 3 bases at J, with 9 bases between. Germline assignment: CDR1 SQVTM and CDR2 ANQGSEA. CDR3 region: CSVVGRDTEAFF. The CDR3 DNA is TGCAGCGTTGTAGGGAGGGACACTGAAGCTTTCTTT.

This clonotype came up a few times. V usage is TRBV24-1 and J usage is TRBJ2-3, with TRBD1 matching 9 bases. J was trimmed by 4 bases and V by 7 bases; bases with no gene match: 8. The CDR3 loop spans 15 amino acids. Germline V gives CDR1 KGHDR, CDR2 SFDVKD. The CDR3 nucleotides read TGTGCCACCAGATCCGGGACAGGGATCCCAGATACGCAGTATTTT. This gives the protein CATRSGTGIPDTQYF.

The V gene is TRBV28, the J gene TRBJ2-3; TRBD2 is a possible D gene (7 bases). The CDR3 extends over 16 amino acids. Deletions cut 3 bases from V and 2 bases from J, with 15 bases between. Germline loops: CDR1 MDHEN, CDR2 SYDVKM. CDR3 bases: TGTGCCAGCAGTTTGGGGTGGGGGGGGCCCACAGATACGCAGTATTTT. As protein: CASSLGWGGPTDTQYF.

The chain couples TRBV4-3 to TRBJ1-2; 7 positions agree with TRBD1. The germline CDR1 and CDR2 sequences are LGHNA and YSLEER. This CDR3 has 15 amino acids. With 2 bases clipped from V and 5 bases from J, the junction kept 8 bases outside the gene matches. CDR3 region: CASSQLNTGVYGYTF. Written as DNA, the CDR3 is TGCGCCAGCAGCCAACTAAACACAGGGGTATATGGCTACACCTTC.

This clonotype has just a few counts. This chain uses TRBV4-1 with TRBJ2-7; 7 bases are a match to TRBD1. The CDR3 length is 15 residues. V lost 2 bases and J lost 7; bases outside the gene matches: 11. CDR1 and CDR2 (germline): MGHRA, YSYEKL. The CDR3 bases are TGCGCCAGCAGCCAATCCAGGGGGTATATAGGGGAGCAGTACTTC. It specifies CASSQSRGYIGEQYF.